This record covers a single T cell receptor (beta chain). The antigen is undetermined. This record comes from a study of cytomegalovirus exposure and HLA in healthy donors. Study details: When 350 to 500 donors were genotyped, 81% of them were found to fall in the Caucasian-associated ancestry cluster.

As for the donors, each was a healthy bone marrow donor. The PCR had 60 Vbeta and 13 Jbeta primers. Profiled with immunoSEQ multiplex PCR; TCRdb holds only in-frame clones, not every one. The sample shows more than 100,000 clones, 65% to 85% of them seen only once. Study-wide findings and caveats: Later analysis associated a missense DCLRE1C variant with TCR beta V- and J-gene trimming. Cytomegalovirus status was reportedly diagnosed by the classifier with high sensitivity and specificity.

The length of the CDR3 is 16 residues. The V and J ends lost 0 bases and 1 base respectively, with 10 bases between them. Germline V lookup: CDR1 SGDLS, CDR2 YYNGEE. Sequenced material: PBMCs. The sequence came from a man aged 45 to 65 in good health and CMV-seronegative. The rearrangement links TRBV9 to TRBJ2-2; D is undetermined. CDR3 nucleotide sequence: TGTGCCAGCAGCGTAGCCCTACCGGGGAACACCGGGGAGCTGTTTTTT. This gives the protein CASSVALPGNTGELFF.